The clone carrying this T cell receptor beta chain has a single count. Study processing details: It was from reference gene primer amplification that nucleated cell counts were estimated. Using immunoSEQ multiplex PCR, the repertoire was profiled, and TCRdb retains in-frame clones only, with some absent. V, J and clone size are those of that table, while D and trimming were read from the DNA. The sample holds tens of thousands of clones, 89% seen once. This record comes from a study of blood T cell repertoires in COVID-19. For the study at large: Both acute and convalescent COVID-19 samples were obtained from the United States, Italy and Spain. T cells, B-cell-depleted T cells, or PBMCs supplied cDNA or gDNA.

The sample comprised peripheral blood. The clonotype originates from a human donor with acute or convalescent COVID-19. The donor label of this sample is uncertain.

The CDR3 here is CASSFTGVGGTEAFF. The CDR3 DNA sequence: TGTGCCAGCAGCTTCACAGGGGTTGGTGGCACTGAAGCTTTCTTT. The chain combines TRBV7-2 with TRBJ1-1, with 7 bases lining up with TRBD1. The CDR3 sequence is 15 residues long. Germline assignment: CDR1 SGHTA and CDR2 FQGNSA. V lost 3 bases and J lost 4; bases outside the gene matches: 8.